This T cell receptor beta chain was sequenced for a study of T-cell reconstitution after alpha-beta-depleted transplantation in children. General study points: At one year after transplant, newly produced T cells mostly accounted for T-cell counts and diversity. Expanded graft clones, several hundred of them, were reportedly the source of alpha-beta T cells about two months after transplant. In some patients, recipient T cells and intrathymic progenitors surviving conditioning explained high day-60 diversity.

Preparing the TCRbeta library involved the use of unique molecular identifiers. TCRdb analysed the PCR reads with MiXCR anew, one entry per CDR3 protein. The sample consists of around 300,000 distinct CDR3 sequences, roughly 21% of them appearing once. On this clonotype itself: Its matching antigen is unknown.

The TCR sequence derives from a male patient between 5 and 17 years old who had a stem cell transplant for acute lymphoblastic leukemia, so the T cells may come from the graft donor. Here the sequenced sample was PBMCs, mostly from graft donor cells, taken 180 days after TCRalphabeta/CD19-depleted stem cell transplant.

The CDR3: CSVVRGDSYNEQFF. The CDR3, as DNA: TGCAGCGTTGTGAGAGGGGACTCCTACAATGAGCAGTTCTTC. The chain employs TRBV29-1 and TRBJ2-1; D possibly uses TRBD1 or TRBD2 (5 bases each). Deletions cut 4 bases from V and 0 bases from J, with 10 bases between. The length of the CDR3 is 14 residues. CDR1 is SQVTM, CDR2 ANQGSEA, per germline.